The clone carrying this T cell receptor (beta chain) showed up many times. The data were obtained in a study of identical twins. V was cut by 5 bases and J by 0 bases, with 8 bases left in between. The CDR3 consists of 14 residues. Germline loops: CDR1 LGHDT, CDR2 YNNKEL (reference sequence). One entry per CDR3 protein, called by TCRdb with MiXCR from the 5' RACE reads. The data show some 500,000 distinct CDR3 sequences, with over 8.5% seen just once and roughly 3% held by the top ten. These data were also filed under a second study, of yellow fever vaccine responses in identical twins.

The sample consisted of PBMCs. This sequence was found in a woman in her late teens or twenties in good health. The chain uses TRBV3-1 and TRBJ2-1; D is undetermined. The CDR3 is CASSELGSYNEQFF. CDR3 coding DNA: TGTGCCAGCAGCGAGCTAGGCTCCTACAATGAGCAGTTCTTC.